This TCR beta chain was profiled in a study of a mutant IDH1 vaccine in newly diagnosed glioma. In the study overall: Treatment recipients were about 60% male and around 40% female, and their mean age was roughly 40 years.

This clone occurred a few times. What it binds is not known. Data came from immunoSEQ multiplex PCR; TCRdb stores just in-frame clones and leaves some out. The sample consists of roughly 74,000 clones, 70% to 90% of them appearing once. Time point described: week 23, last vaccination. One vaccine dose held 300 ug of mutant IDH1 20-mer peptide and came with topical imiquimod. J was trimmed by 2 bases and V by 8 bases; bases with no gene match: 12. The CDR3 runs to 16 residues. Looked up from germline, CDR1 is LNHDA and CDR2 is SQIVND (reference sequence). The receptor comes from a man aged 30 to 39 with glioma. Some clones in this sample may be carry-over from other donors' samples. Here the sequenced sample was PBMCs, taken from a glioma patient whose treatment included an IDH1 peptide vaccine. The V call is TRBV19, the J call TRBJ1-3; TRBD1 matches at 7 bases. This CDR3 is CASSPDRAAAGNTIYF. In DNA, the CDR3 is TGTGCCAGTTCCCCCGACAGGGCCGCAGCTGGAAACACCATATATTTT.